The rows below give T cell receptor beta chains drawn from one sample of a study of radiotherapy plus CTLA-4 blockade in lung cancer. Here immunoSEQ multiplex PCR was the method, and the copy in TCRdb shows in-frame clones only, minus some. The table lists some 52,000 clones, around 85% of them singletons. The sequencing here drew on peripheral blood, taken from a patient treated with radiotherapy plus ipilimumab. These receptors all stem from a human donor with non-small cell lung cancer who had a partial response to radiotherapy plus ipilimumab. Both conserved end residues are part of each CDR3. Fields, in order: CDR3 DNA, CDR3 protein, D gene, clone size, J gene, V gene. A D gene is named only where the DNA matches it firmly. A clone size is listed for some rows: how often the clone was seen (once, few, many), or a class if it is expanded.

DNA: TGTGCCAGCAGCTACCCCAATGAGCAGTTCTTC
CDR3: CASSYPNEQFF
D: NA
size: NA
J: TRBJ2-1
V: TRBV6-1

DNA: TGTGCCAGCAGGGCTAGCACCGGGGAGCTGTTTTTT
CDR3: CASRASTGELFF
D: NA
size: NA
J: TRBJ2-2
V: TRBV6-6

DNA: TGTGCCAGCCAAGGGACAGGGGTTTCCTACGAGCAGTACTTC
CDR3: CASQGTGVSYEQYF
D: TRBD1
size: few
J: TRBJ2-7
V: TRBV2

DNA: TGTGCCTGGATGGGGGGGAGGGGAGCTAATGAAAAACTGTTTTTT
CDR3: CAWMGGRGANEKLFF
D: NA
size: NA
J: TRBJ1-4
V: TRBV30

DNA: TGTGCCAGCAGTCCCGGGACTAGCGGGGGAGAGACCCAGTACTTC
CDR3: CASSPGTSGGETQYF
D: TRBD2
size: NA
J: TRBJ2-5
V: TRBV27

DNA: TGTGCCAGCAGTTTCTCGGGGGGGCCCGCAGATACGCAGTATTTT
CDR3: CASSFSGGPADTQYF
D: TRBD2
size: once
J: TRBJ2-3
V: TRBV27

DNA: TGTGCCAGCAGGTTTACAGGGATGGGGTCCTACGAGCAGTACTTC
CDR3: CASRFTGMGSYEQYF
D: NA
size: NA
J: TRBJ2-7
V: TRBV7-2

DNA: TGCGCCAGCAGCCTGGGACAGGGGGGCGTGGATACGCAGTATTTT
CDR3: CASSLGQGGVDTQYF
D: TRBD1
size: NA
J: TRBJ2-3
V: TRBV5-1

DNA: TGCGCCAGCAGCCAAGGACATGAGAACACTGAAGCTTTCTTT
CDR3: CASSQGHENTEAFF
D: NA
size: NA
J: TRBJ1-1
V: TRBV4-1

DNA: TGTGCCAGCAGCACCACGGGGGGGCCAGATACGCAGTATTTT
CDR3: CASSTTGGPDTQYF
D: TRBD2
size: NA
J: TRBJ2-3
V: TRBV7-3

DNA: TGTGCCAGCAGCTTAGCGCTGCGGGGGGGCTGGGATACGCAGTATTTT
CDR3: CASSLALRGGWDTQYF
D: TRBD2
size: NA
J: TRBJ2-3
V: TRBV7-2

DNA: TGTGCCAGCAGCAGGGAGGGTTTCAATCAGCCCCAGCATTTT
CDR3: CASSREGFNQPQHF
D: NA
size: NA
J: TRBJ1-5
V: TRBV28

DNA: TGTGCCAGCAGCCCAAGACTAGCGGGTGCCCTACCGCTCTTC
CDR3: CASSPRLAGALPLF
D: TRBD2
size: NA
J: TRBJ2-1
V: TRBV5-4

DNA: TGCGCCAGCAGCCAAGTCGAAACTGGACTAGCGGTGAACACCGGGGAGCTGTTTTTT
CDR3: CASSQVETGLAVNTGELFF
D: TRBD2
size: NA
J: TRBJ2-2
V: TRBV4-3

DNA: TGTGCCAGCAGTTACAAGGGGGCTGGAAACACCATATATTTT
CDR3: CASSYKGAGNTIYF
D: NA
size: NA
J: TRBJ1-3
V: TRBV6-6

DNA: TGTGCCATCAGGGGGCAGGGGATCACTGAAGCTTTCTTT
CDR3: CAIRGQGITEAFF
D: NA
size: NA
J: TRBJ1-1
V: TRBV10-3

DNA: TGTGCCAGTAGTATTGGCGCCGCCAGGTACGAGCAGTACTTC
CDR3: CASSIGAARYEQYF
D: NA
size: NA
J: TRBJ2-7
V: TRBV19

DNA: TGTGCCAGCAGCTTAGAGGCGGCCGTCAATGAGCAGTTCTTC
CDR3: CASSLEAAVNEQFF
D: NA
size: once
J: TRBJ2-1
V: TRBV11-2

DNA: TGTGCCAGTAGTATCGACAGGGGTCGTGAAAAACTGTTTTTT
CDR3: CASSIDRGREKLFF
D: TRBD1
size: NA
J: TRBJ1-4
V: TRBV19

DNA: TGTGCCAGCAGTTGGCTCGGAACAGGGTTGTCGGCCGAGCAGTACTTC
CDR3: CASSWLGTGLSAEQYF
D: NA
size: NA
J: TRBJ2-7
V: TRBV6-5

DNA: TGCGCCAGCAGCCCCGGGACTAGCGGGGGGTCCTCCTACGAGCAGTACTTC
CDR3: CASSPGTSGGSSYEQYF
D: TRBD2
size: few
J: TRBJ2-7
V: TRBV5-1

DNA: TGTGCCAGCAGTCCGGGACTAGCGGGGGGCCCTGGAACGCAGTATTTT
CDR3: CASSPGLAGGPGTQYF
D: TRBD2
size: NA
J: TRBJ2-3
V: TRBV27

DNA: TGTGCCAGCAGCAGAGGGGGCGGAGGGGGCTACACCTTC
CDR3: CASSRGGGGGYTF
D: TRBD1
size: NA
J: TRBJ1-2
V: TRBV25-1

DNA: TGCGCCAGCAGCTTGTACACCCAGGAAGCTCCGGATGAAAAACTGTTTTTT
CDR3: CASSLYTQEAPDEKLFF
D: NA
size: few
J: TRBJ1-4
V: TRBV5-1

DNA: TGTGCCAGCAGTTTGGACAGGGAAGGCTACGAGCAGTACTTC
CDR3: CASSLDREGYEQYF
D: TRBD1
size: medium-sized
J: TRBJ2-7
V: TRBV28

DNA: TGTGCCAGCAGTGAAGTTGGGCAGGGGGCAGATACGCAGTATTTT
CDR3: CASSEVGQGADTQYF
D: TRBD1
size: NA
J: TRBJ2-3
V: TRBV2

DNA: TGTGCCAGCTCACTCGACATTGCCGACGAGCAGTACTTC
CDR3: CASSLDIADEQYF
D: NA
size: NA
J: TRBJ2-7
V: TRBV18

DNA: TGTGCCTCCTACAGGGGGGGAGGCTACAATGAGCAGTTCTTC
CDR3: CASYRGGGYNEQFF
D: NA
size: NA
J: TRBJ2-1
V: TRBV30

DNA: TGTGCCAGCAGCTTAAGCGCCTCTGGAAACACCATATATTTT
CDR3: CASSLSASGNTIYF
D: NA
size: NA
J: TRBJ1-3
V: TRBV7-3

DNA: TGTGCCAGCAGCATCGGGACAGGGGCCGACGAGCAGTACTTC
CDR3: CASSIGTGADEQYF
D: TRBD1
size: NA
J: TRBJ2-7
V: TRBV5-6

DNA: TGTGCCAGTAGTATCGGACAGGGTAGTAGAACTGAAGCTTTCTTT
CDR3: CASSIGQGSRTEAFF
D: TRBD1
size: NA
J: TRBJ1-1
V: TRBV19

DNA: TGTGCCAGCAGCTTATCGAGGTCCTACGAGCAGTACTTC
CDR3: CASSLSRSYEQYF
D: NA
size: once
J: TRBJ2-7
V: TRBV7-6

DNA: TGTGCCAGCACCTCAGGGGTCCCTGAAGCTTTCTTT
CDR3: CASTSGVPEAFF
D: NA
size: NA
J: TRBJ1-1
V: TRBV19

DNA: TGTGCCAGCGGCTCACAATCCGCCTCTGGAAACACCATATATTTT
CDR3: CASGSQSASGNTIYF
D: NA
size: NA
J: TRBJ1-3
V: TRBV6-5

DNA: TGTGCCAGTAGTATAGATGTCGGACAGGGGGTCTCTGGGGCCAACGTCCTGACTTTC
CDR3: CASSIDVGQGVSGANVLTF
D: TRBD1
size: NA
J: TRBJ2-6
V: TRBV19

DNA: TGTGCCAGCACCCCTCCGAAAAGGGAGGAGACCCAGTACTTC
CDR3: CASTPPKREETQYF
D: NA
size: NA
J: TRBJ2-5
V: TRBV5-8

DNA: TGTGCCAGCAGTCAAGGGGGAAGGGACACTGAAGCTTTCTTT
CDR3: CASSQGGRDTEAFF
D: NA
size: NA
J: TRBJ1-1
V: TRBV28

DNA: TGTGCCAGTACGTTTGCGGGGGGGACAGATACGCAGTATTTT
CDR3: CASTFAGGTDTQYF
D: TRBD2
size: NA
J: TRBJ2-3
V: TRBV19

DNA: TGTGCCAGCAGTTCCCGGACAGGGGTGGGCACTGAAGCTTTCTTT
CDR3: CASSSRTGVGTEAFF
D: TRBD1
size: NA
J: TRBJ1-1
V: TRBV28

DNA: TGTGCCATCAGTGAGTCGATTACAGGGGCCCTTCTCATGAACACTGAAGCTTTCTTT
CDR3: CAISESITGALLMNTEAFF
D: TRBD1
size: NA
J: TRBJ1-1
V: TRBV10-3

DNA: TGTGCCAGCAGCTTACGGGGGGACTCCTACAATGAGCAGTTCTTC
CDR3: CASSLRGDSYNEQFF
D: TRBD2
size: NA
J: TRBJ2-1
V: TRBV11-3

DNA: TGCGCCAGCCGGGGCACTGAAGCTTTCTTT
CDR3: CASRGTEAFF
D: NA
size: NA
J: TRBJ1-1
V: TRBV10-2

DNA: TGTGCCAGCAGGTTGGCCGGGACAGGGGGTTTTCGGGGAGAGCAGTACTTC
CDR3: CASRLAGTGGFRGEQYF
D: TRBD1
size: NA
J: TRBJ2-7
V: TRBV2

DNA: TGTGCCAGCAGCTTAGCCCCGGACAGGGGGCGAGGCTACACCTTC
CDR3: CASSLAPDRGRGYTF
D: TRBD1
size: NA
J: TRBJ1-2
V: TRBV7-9

DNA: TGTGCCAGCAGCGGTAGCGGCTTCACAGATACGCAGTATTTT
CDR3: CASSGSGFTDTQYF
D: NA
size: once
J: TRBJ2-3
V: TRBV5-4

DNA: TGTGCCAGCAGCTTATCCAGGGCGAACACTGAAGCTTTCTTT
CDR3: CASSLSRANTEAFF
D: NA
size: NA
J: TRBJ1-1
V: TRBV7-2

DNA: TGTGCCTGGGCGGGACAGGGTTTAGGGTTTTCAGGCGAAGAACTGTTTTTT
CDR3: CAWAGQGLGFSGEELFF
D: TRBD1
size: NA
J: TRBJ1-4
V: TRBV30

DNA: TGTGCCAGCTACGAGACAGGGGGCACTGAAGCTTTCTTT
CDR3: CASYETGGTEAFF
D: TRBD1
size: once
J: TRBJ1-1
V: TRBV6-1

DNA: TGTGCCAGCAACCCGAGGGCGGGGGGAGCCGGGGAGCTGTTTTTT
CDR3: CASNPRAGGAGELFF
D: TRBD2
size: NA
J: TRBJ2-2
V: TRBV6-5

DNA: TGCGCCAGCAGCGTGACAGGTCTATCATCCTACGAGCAGTACTTC
CDR3: CASSVTGLSSYEQYF
D: NA
size: NA
J: TRBJ2-7
V: TRBV5-1

DNA: TGTGCTAGTGGTAGGGGAACCCGGACAGGGGGGGGAGACAATGAGCAGTTCTTC
CDR3: CASGRGTRTGGGDNEQFF
D: TRBD1
size: NA
J: TRBJ2-1
V: TRBV12-5

DNA: TGTGCCAGCAGCCCCTCTGGCCAGGGAGGGCAGCCCCAGCATTTT
CDR3: CASSPSGQGGQPQHF
D: NA
size: NA
J: TRBJ1-5
V: TRBV6-5

DNA: TGTGCCAGCAGCCCTGGGACTAGCGGCGCTCAAGAGACCCAGTACTTC
CDR3: CASSPGTSGAQETQYF
D: TRBD2
size: NA
J: TRBJ2-5
V: TRBV7-3

DNA: TGTGCCAGCAGAGACAGGGGGAACACTGAAGCTTTCTTT
CDR3: CASRDRGNTEAFF
D: TRBD1
size: NA
J: TRBJ1-1
V: TRBV6-5

DNA: TGTGCCAGCAGCGTAGGCTCTAGCGGGGGGACTAATGAGCAGTTCTTC
CDR3: CASSVGSSGGTNEQFF
D: TRBD2
size: once
J: TRBJ2-1
V: TRBV9

DNA: TGTGCCAGCAGCCCTCGGAGGTCTGGGGCCAACGTCCTGACTTTC
CDR3: CASSPRRSGANVLTF
D: NA
size: NA
J: TRBJ2-6
V: TRBV7-8

DNA: TGTGCCAGCAGTTCGGTGGGAGGGTACTCCTACGAGCAGTACTTC
CDR3: CASSSVGGYSYEQYF
D: TRBD2
size: NA
J: TRBJ2-7
V: TRBV28

DNA: TGCGCCAGCAGGAGAAAGATCCAGACAGGGGACAGCACTGAAGCTTTCTTT
CDR3: CASRRKIQTGDSTEAFF
D: TRBD1
size: NA
J: TRBJ1-1
V: TRBV5-1